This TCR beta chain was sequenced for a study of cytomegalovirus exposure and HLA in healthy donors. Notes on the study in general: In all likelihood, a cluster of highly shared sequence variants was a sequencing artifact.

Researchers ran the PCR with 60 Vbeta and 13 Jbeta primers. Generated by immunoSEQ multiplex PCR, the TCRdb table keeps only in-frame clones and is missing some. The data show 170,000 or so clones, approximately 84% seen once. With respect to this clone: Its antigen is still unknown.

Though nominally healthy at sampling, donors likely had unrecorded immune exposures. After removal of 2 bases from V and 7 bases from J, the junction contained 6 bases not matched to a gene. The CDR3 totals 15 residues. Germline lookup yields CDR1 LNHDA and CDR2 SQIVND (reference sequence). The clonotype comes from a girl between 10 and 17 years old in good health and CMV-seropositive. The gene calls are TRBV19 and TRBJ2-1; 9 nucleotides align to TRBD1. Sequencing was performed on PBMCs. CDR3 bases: TGTGCCAGTAGTATAATGCGGGACAGGGTGAATGAGCAGTTCTTC. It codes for CASSIMRDRVNEQFF.